Listed below are T cell receptor beta chains from one sample, sequenced in a study of cytomegalovirus exposure and HLA in healthy donors. The assay was immunoSEQ multiplex PCR, and TCRdb's table has in-frame clones only and misses some. The sample includes fewer than 95,000 clones, 76% seen only once; the top ten take around 2.8%. What was sequenced was PBMCs. Every receptor here comes from a middle-aged man in good health and CMV-seronegative. Each CDR3 is given with its conserved first and last residue. The D gene is left open where the match is weak. Size is omitted from some rows. Given values are once, few, many or a class for expanded clones.

V: TRBV4-3
J: TRBJ2-3
size: NA
D: TRBD2
DNA: TGCGCCAGCAGCCAAGTCTCTGGGGGGGTTAACACAGATACGCAGTATTTT
CDR3: CASSQVSGGVNTDTQYF

V: TRBV5-1
J: TRBJ2-7
size: NA
D: NA
DNA: TGCGCCAGCAGATATTTACCGACAGCGATAGCCTACGAGCAGTACTTC
CDR3: CASRYLPTAIAYEQYF

V: TRBV5-1
J: TRBJ2-1
size: NA
D: NA
DNA: TGCGCCAGCAGCTCGTTCATATCGGAGGGATACAATGAGCAGTTCTTC
CDR3: CASSSFISEGYNEQFF

V: TRBV4-3
J: TRBJ2-6
size: NA
D: TRBD1
DNA: TGCGCCAGCAGCCGCCAGGGACAGGGTACATCTGGGGCCAACGTCCTGACTTTC
CDR3: CASSRQGQGTSGANVLTF

V: TRBV6-6
J: TRBJ1-2
size: NA
D: TRBD1
DNA: TGTGCCAGCAGCTCACAACAGGGGGCCCGTGGCTACACCTTC
CDR3: CASSSQQGARGYTF

V: TRBV27
J: TRBJ2-7
size: NA
D: TRBD1
DNA: TGTGCCAGCAGTTCACCGGGACAGATCTCCGAGCAGTACTTC
CDR3: CASSSPGQISEQYF

V: TRBV6-4
J: TRBJ2-3
size: NA
D: TRBD2
DNA: TGTGCCAGCAGTGAAGTGGCGGGGGGGCCGAGAGATACGCAGTATTTT
CDR3: CASSEVAGGPRDTQYF

V: TRBV18
J: TRBJ2-5
size: NA
D: NA
DNA: TGTGCCAGCTCACCACCGGCTAGCCGGGAGACCCAGTACTTC
CDR3: CASSPPASRETQYF

V: TRBV4-2
J: TRBJ2-1
size: NA
D: TRBD2
DNA: TGTGCCAGCAGCCAAGCTAGCGGGGGGGCCTTCAATGAGCAGTTCTTC
CDR3: CASSQASGGAFNEQFF

V: TRBV4-1
J: TRBJ2-7
size: NA
D: TRBD1
DNA: TGCGCCAGCAGCCAGGGGGACAGCTCCTACGAGCAGTACTTC
CDR3: CASSQGDSSYEQYF

V: TRBV4-3
J: TRBJ2-1
size: NA
D: NA
DNA: TGCGCCAGCCGCCGTCTACGTAGAAGGTTCGCGGCCTGGGAGCAGTTCTTC
CDR3: CASRRLRRRFAAWEQFF

V: TRBV6-7
J: TRBJ1-6
size: NA
D: TRBD1
DNA: TGTGCCAGCGATCGGGACAGGGGTTCACCCCTCCACTTT
CDR3: CASDRDRGSPLHF

V: TRBV19
J: TRBJ2-7
size: once
D: NA
DNA: TGTGCCAGTGGGCCTACAGAGTCCCAGCAGTACTTC
CDR3: CASGPTESQQYF

V: TRBV28
J: TRBJ1-4
size: NA
D: NA
DNA: TGTGCCAGCAGTACGACGGGGGGCCAGGGTTGGGAAAAACTGTTTTTT
CDR3: CASSTTGGQGWEKLFF

V: TRBV27
J: TRBJ2-7
size: NA
D: NA
DNA: TGTGCCAGCAGTAGGGGGGGCTACGAGCAGTACTTC
CDR3: CASSRGGYEQYF

V: TRBV29-1
J: TRBJ2-7
size: NA
D: TRBD2
DNA: TGCAGCGTCGACCTAGGACTAGGCAATGACGAGCAGTACTTC
CDR3: CSVDLGLGNDEQYF